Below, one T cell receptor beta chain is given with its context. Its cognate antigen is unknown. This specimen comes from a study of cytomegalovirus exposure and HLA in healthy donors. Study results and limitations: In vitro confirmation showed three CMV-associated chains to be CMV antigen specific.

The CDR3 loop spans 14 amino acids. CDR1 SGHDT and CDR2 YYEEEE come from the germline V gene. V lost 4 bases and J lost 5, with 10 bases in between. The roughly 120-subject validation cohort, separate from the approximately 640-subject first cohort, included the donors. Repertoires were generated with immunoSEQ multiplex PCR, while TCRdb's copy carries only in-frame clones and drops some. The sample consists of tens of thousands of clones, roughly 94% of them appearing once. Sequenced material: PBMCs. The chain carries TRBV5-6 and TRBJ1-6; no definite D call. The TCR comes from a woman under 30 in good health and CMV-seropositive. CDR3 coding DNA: TGTGCCAGCAGCCGGGGATCCAATAATTCACCCCTCCACTTT. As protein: CASSRGSNNSPLHF. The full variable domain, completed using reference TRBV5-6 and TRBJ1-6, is DAGVTQSPTHLIKTRGQQVTLRCSPKSGHDTVSWYQQALGQGPQFIFQYYEEEERQRGNFPDRFSGHQFPNYSSELNVNALLLGDSALYLCASSRGSNNSPLHFGNGTRLTVT.